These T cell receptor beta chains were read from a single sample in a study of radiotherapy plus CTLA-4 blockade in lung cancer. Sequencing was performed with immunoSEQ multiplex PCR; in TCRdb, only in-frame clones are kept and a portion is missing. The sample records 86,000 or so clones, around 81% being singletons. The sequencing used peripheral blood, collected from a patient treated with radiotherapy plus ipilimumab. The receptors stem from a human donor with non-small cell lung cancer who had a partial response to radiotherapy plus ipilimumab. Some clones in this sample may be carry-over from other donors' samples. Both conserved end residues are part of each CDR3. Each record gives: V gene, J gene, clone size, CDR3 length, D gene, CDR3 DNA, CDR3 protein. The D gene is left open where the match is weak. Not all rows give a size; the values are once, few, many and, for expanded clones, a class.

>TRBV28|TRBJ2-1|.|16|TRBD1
TGTGCCAGCAGTTTAAGGGGGACAGGTCGTTTCAATGAGCAGTTCTTC
CASSLRGTGRFNEQFF
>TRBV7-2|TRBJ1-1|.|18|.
TGTGCCAGCAGCTTAGTGGCAAGGGGAATAGGGGGAGGGACTGAAGCTTTCTTT
CASSLVARGIGGGTEAFF
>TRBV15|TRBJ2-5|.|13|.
TGTGCCACCAGCAGAGGTGGCTGGGAGACCCAGTACTTC
CATSRGGWETQYF
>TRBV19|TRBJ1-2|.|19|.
TGTGCCAGTAGTATTGACCCCCGGGACACCGCCTTTTTCCTCCATGGCTACACCTTC
CASSIDPRDTAFFLHGYTF
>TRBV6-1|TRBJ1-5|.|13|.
TGTGCCAGCAGGGAAGGGCTCAATCAGCCCCAGCATTTT
CASREGLNQPQHF
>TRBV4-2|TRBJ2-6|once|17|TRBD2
TGTGCCAGCAGCCAAGAGGGGACTACCTCTGGGGCCAACGTCCTGACTTTC
CASSQEGTTSGANVLTF
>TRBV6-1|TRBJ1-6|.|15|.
TGTGCCAGCAGTTCTTGGGCGGACAGAAATTCACCCCTCCACTTT
CASSSWADRNSPLHF
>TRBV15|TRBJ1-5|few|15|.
TGTGCCACCAGCAGAGGGTCAGGGGAGAATCAGCCCCAGCATTTT
CATSRGSGENQPQHF
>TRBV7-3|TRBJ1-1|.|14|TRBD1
TGTGCCAGCAGCTTACCAGGGGGGAACACTGAAGCTTTCTTT
CASSLPGGNTEAFF
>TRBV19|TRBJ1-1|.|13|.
TGTGCCAGTATCCGGGTGGGGAACACTGAAGCTTTCTTT
CASIRVGNTEAFF
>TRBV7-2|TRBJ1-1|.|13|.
TGTGCCAGCAGAAACAGTGGAAACACTGAAGCTTTCTTT
CASRNSGNTEAFF
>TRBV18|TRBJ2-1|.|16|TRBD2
TGTGCCAGCTCACCTAGGACTAGCGGGGGACGCAATGAGCAGTTCTTC
CASSPRTSGGRNEQFF
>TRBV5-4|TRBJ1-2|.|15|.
TGTGCCAGCAGCCTCCGCGCGGGTCTATCTCTCGGCTACACCTTC
CASSLRAGLSLGYTF
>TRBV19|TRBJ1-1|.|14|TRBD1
TGTGCCGCCAGGGACAGGGGGAAGAACACTGAAGCTTTCTTT
CAARDRGKNTEAFF
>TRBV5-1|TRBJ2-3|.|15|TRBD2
TGCGCCAGCAGCTATAGCGCCCGGGGGGCAGATACGCAGTATTTT
CASSYSARGADTQYF
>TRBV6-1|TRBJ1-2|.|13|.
TGTGCCAGCAGTTCTACTACTAACTATGGCTACACCTTC
CASSSTTNYGYTF
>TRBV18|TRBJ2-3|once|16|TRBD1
TGTGCCAGCTCTCCCACTAACAGGGGGAGCACAGATACGCAGTATTTT
CASSPTNRGSTDTQYF
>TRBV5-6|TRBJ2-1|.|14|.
TGTGCCAGCAGCTTGGGATACAGCTACAATGAGCAGTTCTTC
CASSLGYSYNEQFF
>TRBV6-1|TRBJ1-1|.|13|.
TGTGCCAGCAGTGAAACTGGCGGTCTACGGGCTTTCTTT
CASSETGGLRAFF
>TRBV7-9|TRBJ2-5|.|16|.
TGTGCCAGCAGCTTAGGGAGGTGGCAGATTGCAGAGACCCAGTACTTC
CASSLGRWQIAETQYF
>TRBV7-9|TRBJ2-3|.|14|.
TGTGCCAGCAGCTCCGACAGATTGAGAGATACGCAGTATTTT
CASSSDRLRDTQYF
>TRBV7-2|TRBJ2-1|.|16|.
TGTGCCAGCAGCTTATCAGGGGTCGTCGCCTACAATGAGCAGTTCTTC
CASSLSGVVAYNEQFF
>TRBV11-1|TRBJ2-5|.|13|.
TGTGCCAGCAGAAAAGCCGGGGTCGAGACCCAGTACTTC
CASRKAGVETQYF
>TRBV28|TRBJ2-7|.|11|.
TGTGCCACCATCGGGAACTACGAGCAGTACTTC
CATIGNYEQYF
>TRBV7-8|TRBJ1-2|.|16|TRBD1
TGTGCCAGCAGCTTAGTCTCGGGACAGGCTAACTATGGCTACACCTTC
CASSLVSGQANYGYTF
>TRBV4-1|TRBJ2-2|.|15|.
TGCGCCAGCAGCTCCCACGGCTCGGCGGGCGGGGAGCTGTTTTTT
CASSSHGSAGGELFF
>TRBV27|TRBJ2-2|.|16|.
TGTGCCACCGCCTTGCGAGGTTGGGGCCACACCGGGGAGCTGTTTTTT
CATALRGWGHTGELFF
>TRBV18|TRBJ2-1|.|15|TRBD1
TGTGCCAGCTCACCAGCAGGGGGAAATTACAATGAGCAGTTCTTC
CASSPAGGNYNEQFF
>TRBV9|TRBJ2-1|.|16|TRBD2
TGTGCCAGCAGCCCCTTAGCGGGATCGCCCTACAATGAGCAGTTCTTC
CASSPLAGSPYNEQFF
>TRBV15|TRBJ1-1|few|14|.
TGTGCCACCATAGGACTTGGTGCGAACACTGAAGCTTTCTTT
CATIGLGANTEAFF
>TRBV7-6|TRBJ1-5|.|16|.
TGTGCCAGCAGCGTTGGGACAACTTATAGCAATCAGCCCCAGCATTTT
CASSVGTTYSNQPQHF
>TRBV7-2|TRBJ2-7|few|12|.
TGTGCCAGCAGCTCCCGGGGCTACGAGCAGTACTTC
CASSSRGYEQYF
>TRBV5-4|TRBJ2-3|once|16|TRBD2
TGTGCCAGCAGCTCGCAACTAGCGGCCTCCACAGATACGCAGTATTTT
CASSSQLAASTDTQYF
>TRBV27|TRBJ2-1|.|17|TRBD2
TGTGCCAGCAGTTTGGGGGTTGGACTAGCAGCCTACAATGAGCAGTTCTTC
CASSLGVGLAAYNEQFF
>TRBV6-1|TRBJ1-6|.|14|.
TGTGCCAGCAGAGTACAGGGCCATAATTCACCCCTCCACTTT
CASRVQGHNSPLHF
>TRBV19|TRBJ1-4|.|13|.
TGTGCCAGTAGTCCTCACGCGAGGACGGGGCTGTTTTTT
CASSPHARTGLFF
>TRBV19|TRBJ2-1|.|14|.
TGTGCCAGTAGTATTGTCGCCCCAAACGGTGAGCAGTTCTTC
CASSIVAPNGEQFF
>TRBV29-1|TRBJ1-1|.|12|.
TGCAGCGTTGAAATAGGAGTCTCGGAAGCTTTCTTT
CSVEIGVSEAFF
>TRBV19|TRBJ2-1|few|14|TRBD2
TGTGCCAGTAGTCGTGCTAGCGGGAGCAAGGAGCAGTTCTTC
CASSRASGSKEQFF
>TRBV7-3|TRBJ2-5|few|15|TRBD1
TGTGCCAGCAGACGGACAGGGGCCCTACAAGAGACCCAGTACTTC
CASRRTGALQETQYF
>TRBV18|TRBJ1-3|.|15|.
TGTGCCAGCTCACCTAACGGCGGCTCTGGAAACACCATATATTTT
CASSPNGGSGNTIYF
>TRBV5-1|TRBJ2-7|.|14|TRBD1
TGCGCCAGCAGCCCACCCGGGACAGACTACGAGCAGTACTTC
CASSPPGTDYEQYF
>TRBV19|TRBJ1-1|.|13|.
TGTGCCAGTAGTATCGGGGTCAACACTGAAGCTTTCTTT
CASSIGVNTEAFF
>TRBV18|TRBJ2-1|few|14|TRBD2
TGTGCCAGCTCACCTGGGACTAGCGGCAATGAGCAGTTCTTC
CASSPGTSGNEQFF
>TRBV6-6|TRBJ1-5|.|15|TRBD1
TGTGCCAGCAGCCGGGACAGATCGAACTTCGAGCCCCAGCATTTT
CASSRDRSNFEPQHF
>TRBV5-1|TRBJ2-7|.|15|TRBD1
TGCGCCAGCAGCTTGCAGGGACAGGGGATTGAGGAGCAGTACTTC
CASSLQGQGIEEQYF
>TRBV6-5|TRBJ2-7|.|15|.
TGTGCCAGCAGTTACTCCACTCCTAGCTCCTACGAGCAGTACTTC
CASSYSTPSSYEQYF
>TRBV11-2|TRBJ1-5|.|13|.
TGTGCCAGCAGCCCCCACGGGGGACAGCCCCAGCATTTT
CASSPHGGQPQHF
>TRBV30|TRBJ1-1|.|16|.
TGTGCCTGGAGTGTACGGTATGGGAGCATGAACACTGAAGCTTTCTTT
CAWSVRYGSMNTEAFF
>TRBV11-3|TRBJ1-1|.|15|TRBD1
TGTGCCAGCAGCTTAGATCCGGAGGGGGCGGTACCGGCTTTCTTT
CASSLDPEGAVPAFF
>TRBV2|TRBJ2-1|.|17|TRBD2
TGTGCCAGCAGTGAAGGGGGGTGGACTAGCGGGACCGATGAGCAGTTCTTC
CASSEGGWTSGTDEQFF
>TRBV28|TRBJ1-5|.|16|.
TGTGCCAGCAGTTTCGGTCTAGACAGGTTGATCAAGCCCCAGCATTTT
CASSFGLDRLIKPQHF
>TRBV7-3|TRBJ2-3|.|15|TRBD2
TGTGCCAGCAGCCAAATGGGGGGGAACACAGATACGCAGTATTTT
CASSQMGGNTDTQYF